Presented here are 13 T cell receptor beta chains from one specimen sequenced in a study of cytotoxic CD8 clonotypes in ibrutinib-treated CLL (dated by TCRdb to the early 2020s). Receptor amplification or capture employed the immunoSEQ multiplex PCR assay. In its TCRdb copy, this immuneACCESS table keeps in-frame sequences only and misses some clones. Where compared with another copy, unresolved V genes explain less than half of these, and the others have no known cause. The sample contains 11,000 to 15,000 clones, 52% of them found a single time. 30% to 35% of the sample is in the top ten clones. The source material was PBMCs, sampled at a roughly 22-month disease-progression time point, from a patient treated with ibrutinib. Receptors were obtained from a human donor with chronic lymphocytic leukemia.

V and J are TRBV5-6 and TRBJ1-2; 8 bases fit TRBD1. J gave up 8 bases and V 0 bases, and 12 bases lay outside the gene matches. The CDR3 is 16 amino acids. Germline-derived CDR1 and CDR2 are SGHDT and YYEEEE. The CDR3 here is CASSLAMAGGTEGYTF. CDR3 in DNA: TGTGCCAGCAGCTTGGCCATGGCAGGGGGCACGGAGGGCTACACCTTC.

DNA of the CDR3: TGTGCCATGGGCGTGCCTAGCACAGATACGCAGTATTTT. It yields the protein CAMGVPSTDTQYF. The chain uses TRBV2 and TRBJ2-3; D is ambiguous. Germline values: CDR1 SNHLY, CDR2 FYNNEI. The CDR3 loop spans 13 amino acids. Trimming shortened V by 10 bases and J by 0 bases, and 11 bases separated the two germline ends.

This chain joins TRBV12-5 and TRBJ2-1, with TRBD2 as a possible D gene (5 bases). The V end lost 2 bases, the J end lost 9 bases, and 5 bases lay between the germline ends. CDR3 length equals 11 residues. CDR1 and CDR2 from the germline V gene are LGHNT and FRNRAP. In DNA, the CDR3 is TGTGCTAGTGGTTTGACTAGTGAGCAGTTCTTC. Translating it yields CASGLTSEQFF.

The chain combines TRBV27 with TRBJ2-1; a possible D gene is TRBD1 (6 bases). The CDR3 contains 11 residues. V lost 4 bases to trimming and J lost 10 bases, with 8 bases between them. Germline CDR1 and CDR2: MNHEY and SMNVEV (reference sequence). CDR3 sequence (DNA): TGTGCCAGCAGTTCAACAGGGGAGCAGTTCTTC. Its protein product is CASSSTGEQFF.

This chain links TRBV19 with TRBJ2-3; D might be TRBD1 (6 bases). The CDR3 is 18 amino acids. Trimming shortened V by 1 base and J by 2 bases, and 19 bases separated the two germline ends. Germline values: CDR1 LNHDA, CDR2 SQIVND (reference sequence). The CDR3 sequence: CASSIGQAQVHLTDTQYF. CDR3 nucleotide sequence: TGTGCCAGTAGTATAGGACAGGCTCAAGTACATCTCACAGATACGCAGTATTTT.

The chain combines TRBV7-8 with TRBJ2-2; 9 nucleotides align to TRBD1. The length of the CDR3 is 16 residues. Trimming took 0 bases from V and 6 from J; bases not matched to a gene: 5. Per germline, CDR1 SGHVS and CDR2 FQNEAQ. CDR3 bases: TGTGCCAGCAGCTTAGCGCGGGACAGGGTGGCCGGGGAGCTGTTTTTT. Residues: CASSLARDRVAGELFF.

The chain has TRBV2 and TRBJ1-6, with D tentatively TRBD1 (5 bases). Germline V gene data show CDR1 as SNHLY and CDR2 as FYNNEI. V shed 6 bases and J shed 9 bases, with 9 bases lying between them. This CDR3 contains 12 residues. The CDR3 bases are TGTGCCAGCAGCGGACATCCTTCACCCCTCCACTTT. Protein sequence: CASSGHPSPLHF. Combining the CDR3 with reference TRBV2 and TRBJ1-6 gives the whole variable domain EPEVTQTPSHQVTQMGQEVILRCVPISNHLYFYWYRQILGQKVEFLVSFYNNEISEKSEIFDDQFSVERPDGSNFTLKIRSTKLEDSAMYFCASSGHPSPLHFGNGTRLTVT.

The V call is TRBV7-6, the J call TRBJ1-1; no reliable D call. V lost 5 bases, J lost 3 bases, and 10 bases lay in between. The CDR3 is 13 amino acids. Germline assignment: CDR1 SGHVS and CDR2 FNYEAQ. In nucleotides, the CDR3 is TGTGCCAGCAGCCCCCCGGGAGACACTGAAGCTTTCTTT. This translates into CASSPPGDTEAFF.

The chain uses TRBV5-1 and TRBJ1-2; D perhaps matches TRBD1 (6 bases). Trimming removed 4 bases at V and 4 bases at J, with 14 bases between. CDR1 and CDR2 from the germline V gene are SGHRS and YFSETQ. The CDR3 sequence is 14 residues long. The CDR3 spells CASSRDTVSYGYTF. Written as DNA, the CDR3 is TGCGCCAGCAGCCGGGACACCGTGAGCTATGGCTACACCTTC. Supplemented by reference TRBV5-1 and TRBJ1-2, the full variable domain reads KAGVTQTPRYLIKTRGQQVTLSCSPISGHRSVSWYQQTPGQGLQFLFEYFSETQRNKGNFPGRFSGRQFSNSRSEMNVSTLELGDSALYLCASSRDTVSYGYTFGSGTRLTVV.

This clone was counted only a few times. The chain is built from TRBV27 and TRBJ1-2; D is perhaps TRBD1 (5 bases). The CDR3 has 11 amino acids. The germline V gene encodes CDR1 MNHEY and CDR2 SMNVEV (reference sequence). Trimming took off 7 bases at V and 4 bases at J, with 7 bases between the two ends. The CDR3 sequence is CASTGPYGYTF. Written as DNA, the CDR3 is TGTGCCAGCACGGGGCCCTATGGCTACACCTTC.

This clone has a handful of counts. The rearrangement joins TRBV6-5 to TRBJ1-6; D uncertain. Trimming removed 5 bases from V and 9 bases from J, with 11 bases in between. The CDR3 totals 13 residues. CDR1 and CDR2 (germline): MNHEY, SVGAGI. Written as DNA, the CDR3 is TGTGCCAGCAGTAGGGTTGTAGGTTCACCCCTCCACTTT. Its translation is CASSRVVGSPLHF.

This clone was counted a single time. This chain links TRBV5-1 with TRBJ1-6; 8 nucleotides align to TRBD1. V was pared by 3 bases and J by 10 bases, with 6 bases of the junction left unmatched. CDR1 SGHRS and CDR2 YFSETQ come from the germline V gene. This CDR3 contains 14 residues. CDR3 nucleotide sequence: TGCGCCAGCAGCTCGACAGGGGTTAAGTCACCCCTCCACTTT. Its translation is CASSSTGVKSPLHF.

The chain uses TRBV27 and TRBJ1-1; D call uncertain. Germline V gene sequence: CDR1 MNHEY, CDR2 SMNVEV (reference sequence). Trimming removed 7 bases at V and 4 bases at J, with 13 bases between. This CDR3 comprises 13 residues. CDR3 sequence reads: CASTQDVGTEAFF. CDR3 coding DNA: TGTGCCAGCACCCAGGACGTTGGCACTGAAGCTTTCTTT.